This T cell receptor beta chain was documented in a study of T cell responses to AZD1222 COVID-19 vaccine (dated by TCRdb to the early 2020s). For the wider study: TCR sequencing was performed for about 250 trial participants, of whom some 200 were given two doses of AZD1222 and roughly 25 were given two doses of MenACWY control vaccine. Trial participants were enrolled by age into subgroups of 18-55, 56-69 and 70-plus years, and around 140, 26 and 57 TCR-sequenced participants, respectively, were included in these subgroups.

Overall results and qualifications from the work: No day 14 peak-response samples were available, so repertoires were characterized only after the peak T cell response. Epitopes outside the regions mutated in the B.1.351 and B.1.1.7 variants were reportedly recognized by nearly half of the unique spike-specific TCRs. Participants were mostly white British, with more females than males. The authors suggested clonal diversity may have been underestimated. Vaccine-associated CD4 TCRs spanned the whole spike protein, with dominant responses in regions 160-218 and 743-854. The 56-69-year group was small, and its depth increase did not reach significance, likely because of low power. A significant rise in spike-specific TCR breadth and depth was observed after two AZD1222 doses relative to day 0 and relative to MenACWY recipients. Conclusions about previously exposed vaccinees are limited because only six or seven AZD1222 recipients were SARS-CoV-2 seropositive at baseline.

Concerning this clone: The antigen it binds to is not known. No clone much larger than this one lies a single base away; base qualities are absent.

The CDR3 regions of human TCRbeta chains were analyzed by immunosequencing. Processing in the source paper ran as follows. TCRs in the repertoires were matched against a reference library of SARS-CoV-2-specific TCRs that had been generated with the MIRA antigen-specificity platform. Breadth was defined as the fraction of unique TCRs that were SARS-CoV-2-associated. Depth was defined as the fraction of total T cells that were SARS-CoV-2-associated. Using the MIRA data, each spike-specific TCR was mapped to the spike region that the TCR reacts to and placed in a CD4 or CD8 class. Log10-transformed breadth and depth values were compared by one-way ANOVA with Sidak's multiple comparisons tests. TCRdb re-hosts the immuneACCESS table, in-frame sequences only. Its copies lack some clones; in the studies checked, an unresolved V gene accounts for under half of them, and the cause for the rest is not known. The V and J calls and the clone size are those of that table, but D and trimming were determined from the DNA. The sample has under 200,000 clones on record, 85% to 90% of them singletons. Roughly a quarter of the sample is in the top ten clones.

What the time point label conveys for this sample: about 28 days (+/-7) after the second vaccine dose. AZD1222 recipients with second doses at about 4 weeks or about 12 weeks were pooled, because spike-specific TCR depth and breadth did not differ between schedules. The vaccinee samples were drawn from two UK trials, COV001 and COV002, one of which was a single-blind randomized controlled phase 2/3 trial testing AZD1222 (ChAdOx1 nCoV-19) in healthy adults. For TCRbeta chain sequencing, PBMC samples from trial participants were taken at day 0 and at day 28 after the second dose. V loses 3 bases, J loses 0 bases, and the germline ends lie 19 bases apart. From the cysteine through the phenylalanine, the CDR3 covers 17 amino acids. Left in the record is the CDR3 DNA by itself, 51 bases read in frame from the first base. CDR1 is given as SGDLS and CDR2 as YYNGEE, both from the germline V gene.

The chain couples TRBV9 to TRBJ2-7, with no D gene named confidently. The sequencing here drew on peripheral blood, taken 28 days after the second AZD1222 dose. The receptor was derived from an adult who received the AZD1222 COVID-19 vaccine. The bases read TGTGCCAGCAGCGCCATGGATTGGACGAAGAGCTCCTACGAGCAGTACTTC. Its product reads: CASSAMDWTKSSYEQYF.